Sequencing of this T cell receptor beta chain was carried out in a study of T cell responses to AZD1222 COVID-19 vaccine. Investigators merged groups given second doses at roughly 4 or roughly 12 weeks. Produced via immunoSEQ multiplex PCR; TCRdb's table is partial and in-frame only. The data contain approximately 50,000 clones, around 88% of them singletons. Germline loops: CDR1 MNHEY, CDR2 SMNVEV (reference sequence). V gave up 5 bases and J gave up 3 bases, with 10 bases separating them. CDR3 size: 13 residues. Sample: peripheral blood, taken 28 days after the second AZD1222 dose. The receptor's source is an adult who received the AZD1222 COVID-19 vaccine. The chain links TRBV27 to TRBJ1-1; no clear D. This CDR3 reads CASSPPGDTEAFF. CDR3 nucleotide sequence: TGTGCCAGCAGTCCTCCCGGGGACACTGAAGCTTTCTTT.